Listed below are T cell receptor beta chains from one sample, sequenced in a study of OX40 agonist ivuxolimab in advanced cancers. TCRdb's table, derived via immunoSEQ multiplex PCR, lists solely in-frame clones and lacks some. In the table there are 98,000 or so clones, 90% to 95% of which are singletons. The starting material was CD4+ or CD8+ T cells sorted from blood, obtained in a trial of the OX40 agonist ivuxolimab. These receptors all stem from an adult with an advanced solid tumor such as melanoma, head and neck, liver or kidney cancer. CDR3s include the opening cysteine and the closing phenylalanine or tryptophan. The order of the fields is D gene, clone size, J gene, V gene, CDR3 DNA, CDR3 protein. A D gene is named only where the DNA matches it firmly. A clone size is listed for some rows: how often the clone was seen (once, few, many), or a class if it is expanded.

>TRBD2|once|TRBJ2-1|TRBV28
TGTGCCAGCAGTTCACCCCGGACTAGCAGAAGTGTCGAGCAGTTCTTC
CASSSPRTSRSVEQFF
>.|.|TRBJ1-3|TRBV30
TGTGCCTGGACTAACTCTGGAAACACCATATATTTT
CAWTNSGNTIYF
>.|once|TRBJ2-5|TRBV10-3
TGTGCCACCGCCAGCGGAACTCAAGAGACCCAGTACTTC
CATASGTQETQYF
>.|once|TRBJ2-1|TRBV28
TGTGCCAGCAGTTCCCGTGGGGGGCTGAGGTACAATGAGCAGTTCTTC
CASSSRGGLRYNEQFF
>.|.|TRBJ2-1|TRBV5-1
TGCGCCAGCAGCTTCCGGGACCCCAGGAGGGATGAGCAGTTCTTC
CASSFRDPRRDEQFF
>.|.|TRBJ2-5|TRBV30
TGTGCCTGGAGTCATCAAGAGACCCAGTACTTC
CAWSHQETQYF
>.|.|TRBJ1-4|TRBV27
TGTGCCAGCAGTTTAAGGAGGGGCGGTGAAAAACTGTTTTTT
CASSLRRGGEKLFF
>.|.|TRBJ1-5|TRBV6-1
TGTGCCAGCAATCGGGACGGGGTGCTCCATCAGCCCCAGCATTTT
CASNRDGVLHQPQHF
>.|.|TRBJ2-1|TRBV29-1
TGCAGCGTTGAAGGTCACGAGGACTTGGGCCCAAATGAGCAGTTCTTC
CSVEGHEDLGPNEQFF
>TRBD1|.|TRBJ1-5|TRBV5-8
TGTGCCAGCACCTTGGGGTCAGGGGGTCAGCCCCAGCATTTT
CASTLGSGGQPQHF
>.|.|TRBJ2-1|TRBV10-1
TGCGCCAGCAGTGATGTAGCCCCCGCTGGGGAGCAGTTCTTC
CASSDVAPAGEQFF
>.|.|TRBJ1-2|TRBV23-1
TGCGCCAGCAGCGTGACATTTGAAACCACCTTC
CASSVTFETTF
>TRBD1|.|TRBJ2-7|TRBV28
TGTGCCAGCAATCCGGGACAGGGGGGAGAGCAGTACTTC
CASNPGQGGEQYF
>.|.|TRBJ2-1|TRBV5-1
TGCGCCAGCAGCTTGGGGGGGTTTGGCTACAATGAGCAGTTCTTC
CASSLGGFGYNEQFF
>.|.|TRBJ2-7|TRBV15
TGTGCCACCAGCAGAGATGGGGCAGCTTACGAGCAGTACTTC
CATSRDGAAYEQYF
>.|few|TRBJ2-3|TRBV11-3
TGTGCCAGCAGCTTAGGAATAGCCTCGACAGATACGCAGTATTTT
CASSLGIASTDTQYF
>TRBD1|.|TRBJ1-2|TRBV20-1
TGCAGTGTGAGGACAGGGAACGGCTACACCTTC
CSVRTGNGYTF
>TRBD1|.|TRBJ1-4|TRBV7-9
TGTGCCAGCAGCACCCGACAGGGCGTCGAGGAAAAACTGTTTTTT
CASSTRQGVEEKLFF
>.|.|TRBJ1-3|TRBV6-1
TGTGCCAGCAGTGAAGCAGCGATCAGGGCGGACACCATATATTTT
CASSEAAIRADTIYF
>TRBD2|.|TRBJ2-1|TRBV27
TGTGCCAGCCAACGGGGGGTTAACAATGAGCAGTTCTTC
CASQRGVNNEQFF
>.|.|TRBJ1-6|TRBV30
TGTGCCTGGATGCCCTCCGGGACAACCAATAATTCACCCCTCCACTTT
CAWMPSGTTNNSPLHF
>TRBD2|.|TRBJ2-3|TRBV2
TGTGCCAGCAGTGAGGGAACTAGCGGGAGAACAGATACGCAGTATTTT
CASSEGTSGRTDTQYF
>.|.|TRBJ1-2|TRBV30
TGTGCCTGGAGTGTTTCCCAGCGGGGCTACACCTTC
CAWSVSQRGYTF
>.|once|TRBJ1-5|TRBV6-5
TGTGCCACCCGTGGTGGTAGCAATCAGCCCCAGCATTTT
CATRGGSNQPQHF
>.|.|TRBJ2-7|TRBV5-4
TGTGCCAGCAGCCCTGGAGGCATCGGGATGGGCTACGAGCAGTACTTC
CASSPGGIGMGYEQYF
>TRBD1|.|TRBJ1-2|TRBV6-5
TGTGCCAGCAGTGCCGGACAGGGGAAAGGCTATGGCTACACCTTC
CASSAGQGKGYGYTF
>.|.|TRBJ2-3|TRBV11-2
TGTGCCAGCAGAATCGACAACACAGATACGCAGTATTTT
CASRIDNTDTQYF
>TRBD2|.|TRBJ2-2|TRBV25-1
TGTGCCAGCAGTGTACTAGCGGGGGAGCTGTTTTTT
CASSVLAGELFF
>.|.|TRBJ1-2|TRBV18
TGTGCCAGCTCACCGGACGGAAACTATGGCTACACCTTC
CASSPDGNYGYTF
>TRBD1|.|TRBJ1-2|TRBV25-1
TGTGCCAGCAGTGAAGGACAGGGGATTGTGGGGGCCTATGGCTACACCTTC
CASSEGQGIVGAYGYTF
>.|.|TRBJ2-1|TRBV5-1
TGCGCCAGCAGCTTGAGTCCAGTGCTCAACAATGAGCAGTTCTTC
CASSLSPVLNNEQFF
>TRBD1|.|TRBJ2-3|TRBV7-3
TGTGCCAGCAGCCACAGGGGGGTCCCCACAGATACGCAGTATTTT
CASSHRGVPTDTQYF
>.|.|TRBJ2-7|TRBV7-6
TGTGCCAGCAGTGGAGGGGCCTACGAGCAGTACTTC
CASSGGAYEQYF
>.|.|TRBJ2-7|TRBV7-2
TGTGCCAGCAGCTTAGGGGTCGGGGCCTTCGAGCAGTACTTC
CASSLGVGAFEQYF
>.|.|TRBJ2-2|TRBV7-2
TGTGCCAGCAGCTTAACGGCCAGGAGGGAGCTGTTTTTT
CASSLTARRELFF
>.|once|TRBJ2-2|TRBV18
TGTGCCAGCTCACTCCAGGGGTTGAACACCGGGGAGCTGTTTTTT
CASSLQGLNTGELFF
>.|.|TRBJ2-1|TRBV9
TGTGCCAGCAGCGTAGGGCAGCCTGCCTCCTACAATGAGCAGTTCTTC
CASSVGQPASYNEQFF
>TRBD2|.|TRBJ2-7|TRBV11-2
TGTGCCAGCAGCTTAGGGCTAGCGGACTACGAGCAGTACTTC
CASSLGLADYEQYF
>.|.|TRBJ1-5|TRBV5-8
TGTGCCAGCAGCCCTAGACAGGCCAGCAATCAGCCCCAGCATTTT
CASSPRQASNQPQHF
>TRBD1|.|TRBJ1-2|TRBV19
TGTGCCAGTAGTATAGATCGTTCGGCCGGGACAGGGTCGAATGGCTACACCTTC
CASSIDRSAGTGSNGYTF
>.|.|TRBJ2-3|TRBV2
TGTGCCAGCAGTGAGCGGCTTAGCACAGATACGCAGTATTTT
CASSERLSTDTQYF
>TRBD2|.|TRBJ2-7|TRBV5-4
TGTGCCAGCAGGCGGGAGAATTCCTACGAGCAGTACTTC
CASRRENSYEQYF
>.|.|TRBJ1-5|TRBV30
TGTGCCTGGAGTAACCGGGACACCAATCAGCCCCAGCATTTT
CAWSNRDTNQPQHF
>.|few|TRBJ1-3|TRBV5-1
TGCGCCAGCAGGTGGGGGGAAGAGGCTGGAAACACCATATATTTT
CASRWGEEAGNTIYF
>.|.|TRBJ1-2|TRBV4-1
TGCGCCAGCAGCCAAGCAGCGGTCAGTCAATATGGCTACACCTTC
CASSQAAVSQYGYTF
>.|.|TRBJ1-1|TRBV19
TGTGCCAGTAGTCCCGGGGAGTGGGAAGCTTTCTTT
CASSPGEWEAFF
>.|.|TRBJ2-2|TRBV4-3
TGCGCCAGCAGCCAAAGACTAGACACCGGGGAGCTGTTTTTT
CASSQRLDTGELFF
>TRBD2|.|TRBJ2-1|TRBV28
TGTGCCAGCAGTTTTGGGGTAGGGACTAGCTTCTACAATGAGCAGTTCTTC
CASSFGVGTSFYNEQFF
>TRBD1|once|TRBJ1-5|TRBV19
TGTGCCAGTAGTGTGACAGGGAATCAGCCCCAGCATTTT
CASSVTGNQPQHF
>TRBD2|once|TRBJ2-3|TRBV5-1
TGCGCCAGCAGCTTGGGCGGGGAGGGTACAGATACGCAGTATTTT
CASSLGGEGTDTQYF
>.|.|TRBJ1-5|TRBV19
TGTGCCAGTACCCTCGAGAAAGGGAATCAGCCCCAGCATTTT
CASTLEKGNQPQHF